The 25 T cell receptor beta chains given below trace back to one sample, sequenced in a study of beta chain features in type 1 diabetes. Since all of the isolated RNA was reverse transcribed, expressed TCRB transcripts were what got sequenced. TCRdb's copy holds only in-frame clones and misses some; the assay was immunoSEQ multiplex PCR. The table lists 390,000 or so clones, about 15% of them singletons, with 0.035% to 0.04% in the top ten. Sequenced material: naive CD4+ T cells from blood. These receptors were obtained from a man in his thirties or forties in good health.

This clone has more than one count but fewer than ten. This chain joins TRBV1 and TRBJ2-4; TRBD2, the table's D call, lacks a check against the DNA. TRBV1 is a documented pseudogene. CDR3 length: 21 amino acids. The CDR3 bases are TGCACCAGCAGCCTCCTACAACCGGGACTAGCGGGAGGTTGTGACAAAAACATTCAGTACTTC. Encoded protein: CTSSLLQPGLAGGCDKNIQYF.

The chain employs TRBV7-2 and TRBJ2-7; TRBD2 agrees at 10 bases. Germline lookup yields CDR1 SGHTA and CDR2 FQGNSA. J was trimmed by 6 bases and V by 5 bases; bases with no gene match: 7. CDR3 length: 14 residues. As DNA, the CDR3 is TGTGCCAGCAGCCCCAGCGGGGGGGCCTTCGAGCAGTACTTC. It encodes CASSPSGGAFEQYF.

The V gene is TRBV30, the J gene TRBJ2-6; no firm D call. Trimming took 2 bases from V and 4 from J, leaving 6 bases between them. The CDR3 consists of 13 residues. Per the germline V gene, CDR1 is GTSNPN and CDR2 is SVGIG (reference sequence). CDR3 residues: CAWSLQGANVLTF. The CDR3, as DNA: TGTGCCTGGAGTCTGCAGGGGGCCAACGTCCTGACTTTC.

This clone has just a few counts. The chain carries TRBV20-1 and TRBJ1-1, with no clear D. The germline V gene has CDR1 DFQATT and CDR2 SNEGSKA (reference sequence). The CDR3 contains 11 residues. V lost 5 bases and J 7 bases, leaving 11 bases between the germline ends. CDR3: CSALKAVEAFF. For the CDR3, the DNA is TGCAGTGCTCTTAAAGCGGTTGAAGCTTTCTTT.

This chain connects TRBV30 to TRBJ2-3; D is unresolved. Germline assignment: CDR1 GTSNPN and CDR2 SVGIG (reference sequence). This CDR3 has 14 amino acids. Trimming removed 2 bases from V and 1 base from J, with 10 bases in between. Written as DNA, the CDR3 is TGTGCCTGGAGTAATGGTGGCGGCACAGATACGCAGTATTTT. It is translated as CAWSNGGGTDTQYF.

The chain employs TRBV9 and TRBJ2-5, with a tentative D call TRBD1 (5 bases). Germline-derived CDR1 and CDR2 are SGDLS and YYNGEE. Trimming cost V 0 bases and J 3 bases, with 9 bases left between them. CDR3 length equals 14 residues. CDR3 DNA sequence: TGTGCCAGCAGCGTAGTAGGGGAAAAAGAGACCCAGTACTTC. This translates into CASSVVGEKETQYF.

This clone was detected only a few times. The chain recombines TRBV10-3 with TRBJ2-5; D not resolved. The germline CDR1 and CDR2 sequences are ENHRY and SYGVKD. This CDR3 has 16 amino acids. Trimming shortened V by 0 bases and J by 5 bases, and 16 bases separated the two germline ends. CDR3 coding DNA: TGTGCCATCAGTGAGTCTCACGGAAGGCGATTGGAGACCCAGTACTTC. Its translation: CAISESHGRRLETQYF.

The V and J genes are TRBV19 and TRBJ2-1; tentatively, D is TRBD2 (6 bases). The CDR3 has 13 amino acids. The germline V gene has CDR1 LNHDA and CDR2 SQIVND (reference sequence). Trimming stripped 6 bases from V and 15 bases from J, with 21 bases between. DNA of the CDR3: TGTGCCAGTAGAGATCTCAGGAGGGGATCCTGGTTCTTC. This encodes CASRDLRRGSWFF.

CDR3 DNA sequence: TGCGCCAGCAGCCAAGATAGGCAAGAAGAGACCCAGTACTTC. Encoded protein: CASSQDRQEETQYF. The rearrangement uses TRBV4-1 and TRBJ2-5; D is ambiguous. The germline V gene has CDR1 MGHRA and CDR2 YSYEKL. CDR3 length equals 14 residues. Trimming removed 0 bases from V and 3 bases from J, with 8 bases in between.

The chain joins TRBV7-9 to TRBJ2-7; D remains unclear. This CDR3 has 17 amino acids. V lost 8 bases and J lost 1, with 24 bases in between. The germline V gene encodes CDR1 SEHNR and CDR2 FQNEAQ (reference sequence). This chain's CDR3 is CASELRVQAKYSYEQYV. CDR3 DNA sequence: TGTGCCAGCGAGCTTAGAGTGCAGGCTAAGTATTCCTACGAGCAGTACGTC.

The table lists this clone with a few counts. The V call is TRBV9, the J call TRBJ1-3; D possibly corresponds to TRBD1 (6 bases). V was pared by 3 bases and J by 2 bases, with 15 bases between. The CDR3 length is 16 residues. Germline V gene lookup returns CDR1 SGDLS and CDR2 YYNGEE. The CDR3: CASSATGAEAGNTIYF. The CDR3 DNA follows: TGTGCCAGCAGCGCTACGGGGGCTGAAGCTGGAAACACCATATATTTT.

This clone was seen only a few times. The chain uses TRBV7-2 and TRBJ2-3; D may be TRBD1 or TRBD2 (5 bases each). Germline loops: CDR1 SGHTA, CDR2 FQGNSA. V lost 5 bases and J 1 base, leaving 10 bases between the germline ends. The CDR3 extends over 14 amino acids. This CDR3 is CASSIGTRTDTQYF. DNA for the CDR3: TGTGCCAGCAGCATCGGGACCCGCACAGATACGCAGTATTTT.

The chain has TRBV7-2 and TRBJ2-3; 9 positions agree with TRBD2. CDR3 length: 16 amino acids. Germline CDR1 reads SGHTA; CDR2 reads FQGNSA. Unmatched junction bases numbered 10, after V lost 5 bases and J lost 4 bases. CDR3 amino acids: CASSPPLAGTSDTQYF. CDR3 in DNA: TGTGCCAGCAGCCCTCCCCTAGCGGGGACATCAGATACGCAGTATTTT.

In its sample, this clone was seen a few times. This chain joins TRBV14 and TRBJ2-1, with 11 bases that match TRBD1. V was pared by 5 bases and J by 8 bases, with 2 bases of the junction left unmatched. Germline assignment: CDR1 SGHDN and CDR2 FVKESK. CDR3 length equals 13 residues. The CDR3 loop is CASSGQGAYEQFF. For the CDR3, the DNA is TGTGCCAGCAGCGGACAGGGGGCCTATGAGCAGTTCTTC.

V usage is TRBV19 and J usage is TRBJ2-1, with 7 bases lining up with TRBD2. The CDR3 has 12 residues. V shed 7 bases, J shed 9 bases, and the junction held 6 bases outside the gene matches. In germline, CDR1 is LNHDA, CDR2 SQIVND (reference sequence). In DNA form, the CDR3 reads TGTGCCAGTACTGCGGGAGCTGGTGAGCAGTTCTTC. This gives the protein CASTAGAGEQFF.

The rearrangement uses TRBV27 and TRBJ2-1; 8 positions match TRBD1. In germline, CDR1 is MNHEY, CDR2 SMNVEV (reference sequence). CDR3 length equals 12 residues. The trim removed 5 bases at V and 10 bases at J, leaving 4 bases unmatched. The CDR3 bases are TGTGCCAGCAGTCCACACAGGGGGGAGCAGTTCTTC. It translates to CASSPHRGEQFF.

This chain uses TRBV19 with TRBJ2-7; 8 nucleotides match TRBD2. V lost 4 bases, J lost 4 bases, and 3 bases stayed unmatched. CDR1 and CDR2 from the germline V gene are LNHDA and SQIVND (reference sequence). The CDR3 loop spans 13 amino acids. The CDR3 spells CASSTGGGYEQYF. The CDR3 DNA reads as TGTGCCAGTAGTACAGGCGGGGGGTACGAGCAGTACTTC.

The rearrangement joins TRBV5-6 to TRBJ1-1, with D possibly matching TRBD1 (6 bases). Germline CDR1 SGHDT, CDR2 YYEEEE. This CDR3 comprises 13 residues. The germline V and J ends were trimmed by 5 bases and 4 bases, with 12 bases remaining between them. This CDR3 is CASSLTGVTEAFF. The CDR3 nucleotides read TGTGCCAGCAGTTTGACAGGAGTCACTGAAGCTTTCTTT.

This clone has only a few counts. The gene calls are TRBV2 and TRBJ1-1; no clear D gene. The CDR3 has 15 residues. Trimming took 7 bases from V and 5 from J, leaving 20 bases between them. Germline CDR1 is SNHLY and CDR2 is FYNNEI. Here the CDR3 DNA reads TGTGCCAGCAAAGTGGAGGGTGCTGTAACTACTGAAGCTTTCTTT. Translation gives CASKVEGAVTTEAFF.

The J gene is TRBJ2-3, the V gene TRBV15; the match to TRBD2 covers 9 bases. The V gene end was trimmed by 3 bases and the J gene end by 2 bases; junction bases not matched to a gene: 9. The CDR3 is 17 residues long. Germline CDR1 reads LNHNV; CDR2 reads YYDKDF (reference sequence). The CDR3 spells CATSSGSASGATDTQYF. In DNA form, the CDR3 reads TGTGCCACCAGCAGTGGGTCGGCTAGCGGGGCCACAGATACGCAGTATTTT.

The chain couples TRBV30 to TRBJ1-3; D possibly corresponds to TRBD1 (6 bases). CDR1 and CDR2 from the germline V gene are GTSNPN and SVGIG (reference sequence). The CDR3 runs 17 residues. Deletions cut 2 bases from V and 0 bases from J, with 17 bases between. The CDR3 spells CAWSIRTARYSGNTIYF. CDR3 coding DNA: TGTGCCTGGAGTATCAGGACAGCTAGGTACTCTGGAAACACCATATATTTT.

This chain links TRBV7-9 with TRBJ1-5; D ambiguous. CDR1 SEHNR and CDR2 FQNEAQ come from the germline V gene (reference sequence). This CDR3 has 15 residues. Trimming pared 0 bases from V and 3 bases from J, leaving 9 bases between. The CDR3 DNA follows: TGTGCCAGCAGCTTAGCAGGGATGAACAATCAGCCCCAGCATTTT. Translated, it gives CASSLAGMNNQPQHF.

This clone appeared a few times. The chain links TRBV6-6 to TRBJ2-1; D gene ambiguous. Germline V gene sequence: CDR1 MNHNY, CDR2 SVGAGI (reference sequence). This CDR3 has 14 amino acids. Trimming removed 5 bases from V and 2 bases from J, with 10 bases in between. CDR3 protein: CASSRNPAYNEQFF. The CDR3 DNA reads TGTGCCAGCAGTCGCAATCCAGCCTACAATGAGCAGTTCTTC.

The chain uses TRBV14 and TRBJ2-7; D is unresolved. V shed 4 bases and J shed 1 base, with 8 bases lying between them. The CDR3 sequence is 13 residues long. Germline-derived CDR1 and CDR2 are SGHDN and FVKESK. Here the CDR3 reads CASSRPHSYEQYF. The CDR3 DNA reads TGTGCCAGCAGCCGCCCACATTCCTACGAGCAGTACTTC.

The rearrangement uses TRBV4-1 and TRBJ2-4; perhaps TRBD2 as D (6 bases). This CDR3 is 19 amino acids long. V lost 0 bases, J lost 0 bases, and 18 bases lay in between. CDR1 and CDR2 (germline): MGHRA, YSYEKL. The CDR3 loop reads CASSQEGGIGFLAKNIQYF. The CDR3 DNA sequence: TGCGCCAGCAGCCAAGAAGGAGGGATTGGGTTCCTAGCCAAAAACATTCAGTACTTC.